The T cell receptor beta chain under discussion was sequenced for a study of CD8 T cells in Susac syndrome. Germline loops: CDR1 SQVTM, CDR2 ANQGSEA. V lost 0 bases and J 3 bases, leaving 8 bases between the germline ends. There are 13 residues in the CDR3. RNA totalling roughly 0.45 to 1 ug underwent reverse transcription with random hexamers. Amplification of TCR beta CDR3 was carried out by immunoSEQ multiplex PCR, which covered 54 Vbeta and 13 Jbeta segments. TCRdb re-called the immunoSEQ multiplex PCR reads through MiXCR, storing one row per CDR3 protein. The repertoire holds 230,000 or so distinct CDR3 sequences, with 95% as singletons.

The TCR originated in a human donor with multiple sclerosis. V usage is TRBV29-1 and J usage is TRBJ1-1; D is undetermined. Sample: CD4+ T cells from PBMCs. CDR3 in amino acids: CSVEDRRDTEAFF. As DNA, the CDR3 is TGCAGCGTTGAAGATAGGAGGGACACTGAAGCTTTCTTT.